The next 12 T cell receptor beta chains were all read from a single sample in a study of vaccination and CD4 T cells after COVID-19. Once obtained from cultured CD4+ T cells, the DNA was sequenced using the Oncomine TCR Beta short-read assay. TCRdb redid the calling of the PCR reads with MiXCR, one entry per CDR3 protein. Of fewer than 20,000 distinct CDR3 sequences detected, about 56% appear once; the ten largest clones hold 15% to 20%. Their target antigens are unknown. As to treatment: 10-day PBMC culture with coronavirus spike peptide pools or control peptides (ViraFEST assay). This specimen consisted of CD4+ T cells from blood, cultured in vitro, obtained before SARS-CoV-2 vaccination. These receptor sequences come from a human donor who had recovered from COVID-19.

The CDR3 DNA is TGTGCCAGCAGCCACCGGAGCCCCAGGGGAAATTCACCCCTCCACTTT. Encoded protein: CASSHRSPRGNSPLHF. V gene TRBV7-2 combines with J gene TRBJ1-6, with a tentative D call TRBD1 (6 bases). Per the germline V gene, CDR1 is SGHTA and CDR2 is FQGNSA. The CDR3 spans 16 residues. V was cut by 5 bases and J by 7 bases, with 18 bases left in between.

V usage is TRBV27 and J usage is TRBJ2-4; D uncertain. V gave up 4 bases and J gave up 0 bases, with 7 bases separating them. Germline CDR1 MNHEY, CDR2 SMNVEV (reference sequence). This CDR3 has 14 residues. The CDR3 coding sequence is TGTGCCAGCAGTTCCCCAGGAGCCAAAAACATTCAGTACTTC. It yields the protein CASSSPGAKNIQYF.

V and J are TRBV10-3 and TRBJ2-7; TRBD1 aligns across 7 bases. Germline CDR1 is ENHRY and CDR2 is SYGVKD. CDR3 length: 13 residues. The V segment lost 7 bases and the J segment 3 bases; nucleotides outside the gene matches: 6. This CDR3 is CAIKEGTDYEQYF. CDR3 DNA sequence: TGTGCCATCAAGGAAGGGACAGACTACGAGCAGTACTTC.

The CDR3 loop is CASRPSSTGTQYF. Written as DNA, the CDR3 is TGTGCCAGCAGGCCAAGCTCGACAGGAACGCAGTATTTT. The V call is TRBV7-2, the J call TRBJ2-3; D perhaps matches TRBD1 (6 bases). From germline, CDR1 is SGHTA and CDR2 FQGNSA. The ends were cut back, 6 bases at V and 9 bases at J, with 16 bases in the middle. There are 13 residues in the CDR3.

The rearrangement uses TRBV4-3 and TRBJ1-2; D possibly corresponds to TRBD1 (6 bases). The CDR3 spans 19 residues. CDR1 is LGHNA, CDR2 YSLEER, per germline. Deletions cut 1 base from V and 4 bases from J, with 25 bases between. The CDR3 loop reads CASSQAATGIASELYGYTF. DNA for the CDR3: TGCGCCAGCAGCCAAGCCGCGACAGGTATCGCATCGGAACTCTATGGCTACACCTTC.

This sequence joins TRBV6-2 or TRBV6-3 and TRBJ2-2, with D possibly matching TRBD2 (5 bases). Per germline, CDR1 MNHEY and CDR2 SVGEGT. This CDR3 is built from 15 residues. The V end lost 8 bases, the J end lost 4 bases, and 17 bases lay between the germline ends. CDR3 DNA sequence: TGTGCCAGCGTAGGGAGCTACGGGCCCACCGGGGAGCTGTTTTTT. It is translated as CASVGSYGPTGELFF.

Worth noting for this clonotype: One junction end disagrees with the germline gene, perhaps due to a read error. The chain recombines TRBV7-7 with TRBJ2-1, with a weak D call TRBD2 (6 bases). There are 14 residues in the CDR3. CDR1 and CDR2 (germline): SSHAT, FNYEAQ (reference sequence). The CDR3 region is CASSLGGNLDEQFF. CDR3 coding DNA: TGTGCTAGCAGCTTAGGCGGGAATCTAGATGAGCAGTTCTTC.

The rearrangement joins TRBV7-9 to TRBJ2-1; weak D call: TRBD2 (5 bases). V was trimmed by 10 bases and J by 2 bases, leaving 12 bases between them. Germline V gene sequence: CDR1 SEHNR, CDR2 FQNEAQ (reference sequence). The CDR3 consists of 13 residues. CDR3 coding DNA: TGTGCCACCCGGGGTCCGACCTACAATGAGCAGTTCTTC. Its translation is CATRGPTYNEQFF.

This CDR3 is CAISGGQGGRDTQYF. DNA for the CDR3: TGTGCCATCAGTGGCGGACAGGGGGGGAGAGATACGCAGTATTTT. The chain recombines TRBV10-3 with TRBJ2-3; TRBD1 matches at 10 bases. J lost 5 bases, V lost 4 bases, and 6 bases had no gene match. Germline V lookup: CDR1 ENHRY, CDR2 SYGVKD. The CDR3 spans 15 residues.

The chain has TRBV18 and TRBJ2-5; 7 bases fit TRBD1. This CDR3 is 13 amino acids long. Losses at the gene ends were 3 bases for V and 3 bases for J; bases not matched to a gene: 1. Germline loops: CDR1 KGHSH, CDR2 LQKENI. The CDR3 protein is CASSPGTEETQYF. The CDR3 nucleotides are TGTGCCAGCTCACCGGGGACAGAAGAGACCCAGTACTTC.

This chain uses TRBV19 with TRBJ1-5; D is ambiguous. V was trimmed by 2 bases and J by 5 bases, leaving 7 bases between them. Germline CDR1 is LNHDA and CDR2 is SQIVND (reference sequence). The CDR3 spans 13 residues. The DNA for the CDR3 is TGTGCCAGTAGTATACAGGTGCATCAGCCCCAGCATTTT. Translation gives CASSIQVHQPQHF.

The chain has TRBV11-3 and TRBJ2-1, with D tentatively TRBD1 or TRBD2 (5 bases each). Trimming pared 1 base from V and 0 bases from J, leaving 10 bases between. The CDR3 sequence is 16 residues long. CDR1 SGHNT and CDR2 YENEEA come from the germline V gene. Here the CDR3 reads CASSLAGGVSYNEQFF. CDR3 DNA sequence: TGTGCCAGCAGCTTAGCTGGGGGAGTCTCCTACAATGAGCAGTTCTTC.